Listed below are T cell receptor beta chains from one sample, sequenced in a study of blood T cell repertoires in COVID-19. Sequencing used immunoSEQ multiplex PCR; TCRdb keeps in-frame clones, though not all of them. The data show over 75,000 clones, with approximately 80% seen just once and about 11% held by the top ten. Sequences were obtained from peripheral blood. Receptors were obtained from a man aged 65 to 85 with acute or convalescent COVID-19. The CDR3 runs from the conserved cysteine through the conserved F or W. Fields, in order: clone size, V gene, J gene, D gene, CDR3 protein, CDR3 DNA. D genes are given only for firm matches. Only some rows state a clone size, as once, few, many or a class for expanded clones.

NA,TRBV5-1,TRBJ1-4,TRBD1,CASSSGQGKLFF,TGCGCCAGCAGCTCGGGACAGGGTAAACTGTTTTTT
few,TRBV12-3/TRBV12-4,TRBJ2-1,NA,CATVASYNEQFF,TGTGCCACCGTGGCCTCCTACAATGAGCAGTTCTTC
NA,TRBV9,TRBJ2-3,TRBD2,CASSVGASGGSGDTQYF,TGTGCCAGCAGCGTAGGGGCTAGCGGGGGGTCAGGAGATACGCAGTATTTT
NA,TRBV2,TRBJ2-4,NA,CASSEPTVAKNIQYF,TGTGCCAGCAGTGAGCCTACAGTTGCCAAAAACATTCAGTACTTC
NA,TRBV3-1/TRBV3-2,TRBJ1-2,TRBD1,CASSQRQGLGYTF,TGTGCCAGCAGCCAACGACAGGGCCTCGGCTACACCTTC
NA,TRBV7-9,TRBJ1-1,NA,CASSLQQGVSTEAFF,TGTGCCAGCAGCTTACAGCAAGGGGTCAGCACTGAAGCTTTCTTT
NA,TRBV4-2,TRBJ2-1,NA,CASSPGGTGYIDEQFF,TGTGCCAGCAGCCCAGGGGGGACTGGCTATATAGATGAGCAGTTCTTC
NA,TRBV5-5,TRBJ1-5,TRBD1,CASSSGTAQPQHF,TGTGCCAGCAGCTCTGGGACAGCTCAGCCCCAGCATTTT
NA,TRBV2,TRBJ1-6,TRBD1,CASSGTGGNSPLHF,TGTGCCAGCAGCGGGACAGGGGGGAATTCACCCCTCCACTTT
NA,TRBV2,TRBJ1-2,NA,CASREGQGVNGYTF,TGTGCCAGCAGGGAGGGCCAGGGAGTCAATGGCTACACCTTC
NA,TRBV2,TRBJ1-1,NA,CASRITGNTEAFF,TGTGCCAGCAGGATTACAGGGAACACTGAAGCTTTCTTT
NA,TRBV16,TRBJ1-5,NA,CASTADSYSNQPQHF,TGTGCCAGCACCGCCGACAGTTATAGCAATCAGCCCCAGCATTTT
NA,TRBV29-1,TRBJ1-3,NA,CSVERGSGNTIYF,TGCAGCGTTGAACGGGGTTCTGGAAACACCATATATTTT
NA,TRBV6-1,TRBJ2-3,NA,CASSDRGQGTDTQYF,TGTGCCAGCAGTGACAGGGGTCAGGGCACAGATACGCAGTATTTT
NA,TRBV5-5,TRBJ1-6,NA,CASRGGTGASNSPLHF,TGTGCCAGCAGGGGGGGTACAGGAGCTTCTAATTCACCCCTCCACTTT
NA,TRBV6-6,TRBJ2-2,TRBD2,CASSHTGTSGGLRGTGELFF,TGTGCCAGCAGCCACACCGGGACTAGCGGGGGGCTAAGGGGCACCGGGGAGCTGTTTTTT
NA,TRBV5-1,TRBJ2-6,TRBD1,CASSPQTGVFSGANVLTF,TGCGCCAGCAGCCCTCAGACAGGGGTGTTCTCTGGGGCCAACGTCCTGACTTTC
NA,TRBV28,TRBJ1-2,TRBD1,CASSFWDSWSLGYGYTF,TGTGCCAGCAGTTTCTGGGACAGTTGGTCGCTTGGCTATGGCTACACCTTC
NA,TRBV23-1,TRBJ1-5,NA,CASSHPRATAQPQHF,TGCGCCAGCAGTCACCCCCGAGCGACAGCTCAGCCCCAGCATTTT
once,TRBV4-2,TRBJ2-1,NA,CASSQEATGLGEQFF,TGTGCCAGCAGCCAAGAGGCGACTGGCCTAGGTGAGCAGTTCTTC
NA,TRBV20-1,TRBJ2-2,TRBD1,CSASPLKGARGTGELFF,TGCAGTGCTAGTCCGCTTAAGGGGGCGCGTGGCACCGGGGAGCTGTTTTTT
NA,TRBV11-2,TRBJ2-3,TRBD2,CASSDVGGFTDTQYF,TGTGCCAGCAGCGACGTGGGGGGGTTCACAGATACGCAGTATTTT
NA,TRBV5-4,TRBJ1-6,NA,CASSLTTADSPLHF,TGTGCCAGCAGCTTAACCACAGCTGATTCACCCCTCCACTTT
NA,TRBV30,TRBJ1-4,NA,CAWSVGGPNEKLFF,TGTGCCTGGAGTGTTGGGGGCCCTAATGAAAAACTGTTTTTT
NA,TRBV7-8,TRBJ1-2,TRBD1,CASSFGPGGDGYTF,TGTGCCAGCAGCTTTGGGCCAGGGGGAGATGGCTACACCTTC
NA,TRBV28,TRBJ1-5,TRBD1,CASRIRTGWNQPQHF,TGTGCCAGCAGAATTAGGACAGGGTGGAATCAGCCCCAGCATTTT
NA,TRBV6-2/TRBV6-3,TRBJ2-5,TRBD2,CASSTGGPETQYF,TGTGCCAGCAGCACGGGGGGGCCGGAGACCCAGTACTTC
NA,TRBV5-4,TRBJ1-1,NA,CASSLRIGVTEAFF,TGTGCCAGCAGCTTGAGGATCGGGGTGACTGAAGCTTTCTTT
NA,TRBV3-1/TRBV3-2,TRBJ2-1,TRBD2,CASSLGLAGVEQFF,TGTGCCAGCAGCTTGGGACTAGCGGGGGTTGAGCAGTTCTTC
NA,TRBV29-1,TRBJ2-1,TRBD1,CSVEQGVDEQFF,TGCAGCGTTGAGCAGGGGGTTGATGAGCAGTTCTTC
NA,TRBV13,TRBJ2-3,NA,CASSLFGGDTQYF,TGTGCCAGCAGCTTGTTCGGGGGAGATACGCAGTATTTT
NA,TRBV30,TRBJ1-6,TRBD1,CASPRSRGRVVGSPLHF,TGTGCCTCTCCCAGGTCCAGGGGGCGAGTAGTTGGCTCACCCCTCCACTTT
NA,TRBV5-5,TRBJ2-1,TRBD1,CASRKRQGYEQFF,TGTGCCAGCAGGAAGAGACAGGGCTATGAGCAGTTCTTC
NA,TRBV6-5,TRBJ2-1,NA,CASRMARRNEQFF,TGTGCCAGCAGGATGGCCCGTCGCAATGAGCAGTTCTTC
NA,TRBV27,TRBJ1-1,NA,CASSLLGGYTEAFF,TGTGCCAGCAGTTTACTGGGGGGTTACACTGAAGCTTTCTTT
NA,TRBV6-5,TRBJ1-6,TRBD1,CASRPQGAYNSPLHF,TGTGCCAGCAGGCCTCAGGGGGCCTATAATTCACCCCTCCACTTT
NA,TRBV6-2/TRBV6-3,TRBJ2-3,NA,CASSYVSDTQYF,TGTGCCAGCAGTTACGTCTCGGATACGCAGTATTTT
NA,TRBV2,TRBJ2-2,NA,CASSEKMVVTAGELFF,TGTGCCAGCAGTGAAAAAATGGTAGTAACGGCCGGGGAGCTGTTTTTT
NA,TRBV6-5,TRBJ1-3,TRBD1,CASRNRDRGPIYF,TGTGCCAGCAGGAACCGGGACAGGGGCCCCATATATTTT
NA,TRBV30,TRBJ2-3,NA,CAWKLTDTQYF,TGTGCCTGGAAGCTGACAGATACGCAGTATTTT
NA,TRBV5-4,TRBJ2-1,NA,CASSRDRNEQFF,TGTGCCAGCAGCCGCGACAGGAATGAGCAGTTCTTC
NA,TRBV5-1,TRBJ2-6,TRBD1,CASSRRTGARGANVLTF,TGCGCCAGCAGCAGGAGGACAGGGGCAAGGGGGGCCAACGTCCTGACTTTC
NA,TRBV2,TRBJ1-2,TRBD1,CASTLDRGQGGYTF,TGTGCCAGCACCTTGGACAGGGGGCAAGGGGGCTACACCTTC
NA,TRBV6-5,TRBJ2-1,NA,CASSYSEGDEQFF,TGTGCCAGCAGTTACTCTGAGGGTGACGAGCAGTTCTTC
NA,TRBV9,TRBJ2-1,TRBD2,CASSVAPAGYNEQFF,TGTGCCAGCAGCGTAGCCCCAGCGGGGTACAATGAGCAGTTCTTC
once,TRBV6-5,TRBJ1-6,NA,CASSYAGLYNSPLHF,TGTGCCAGCAGTTATGCAGGGCTATATAATTCACCCCTCCACTTT
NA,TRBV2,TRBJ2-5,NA,CASSVQAGQETQYF,TGTGCCAGCAGTGTGCAGGCGGGGCAGGAGACCCAGTACTTC
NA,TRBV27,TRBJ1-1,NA,CASSFMGGRKNTEAFF,TGTGCCAGCAGTTTTATGGGGGGGAGGAAGAACACTGAAGCTTTCTTT
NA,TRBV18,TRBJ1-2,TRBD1,CASSPDRGVYGYTF,TGTGCCAGCTCACCCGACAGGGGCGTCTATGGCTACACCTTC
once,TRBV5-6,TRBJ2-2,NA,CASSFRTTNTGELFF,TGTGCCAGCAGCTTTAGGACAACGAACACCGGGGAGCTGTTTTTT
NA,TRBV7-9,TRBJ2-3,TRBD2,CASSSLAAPTDTQYF,TGTGCCAGCAGCTCACTAGCGGCCCCCACAGATACGCAGTATTTT
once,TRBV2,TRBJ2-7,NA,CASRPIGVRDEQYF,TGTGCCAGCCGCCCTATTGGGGTCAGGGACGAGCAGTACTTC